The entry that follows covers one T cell receptor (beta chain) sequence. The data derive from a study of cytomegalovirus exposure and HLA in healthy donors. Across the study: A subsequent analysis stated that the 100 to 150 validation repertoires were run on the same platform as the approximately 700 first-cohort repertoires.

The CDR3 has 19 residues. J gave up 4 bases and V 5 bases, and 18 bases lay outside the gene matches. The germline gives CDR1 SEHNR, CDR2 FQNEAQ (reference sequence). Method: immunoSEQ multiplex PCR; TCRdb's copy keeps in-frame clones and lacks some. In the table there are tens of thousands of clones, approximately 91% of which are singletons. The chain uses TRBV7-9 and TRBJ2-3; the match to TRBD2 covers 10 bases. Sequencing was done on a sample of PBMCs. This TCR derives from a man aged 30-40 years in good health and CMV-seronegative. In DNA form, the CDR3 reads TGTGCCAGCAGCCCCCTTACTAGCGGGACCAACTCTCCCCCAGATACGCAGTATTTT. It codes for CASSPLTSGTNSPPDTQYF.